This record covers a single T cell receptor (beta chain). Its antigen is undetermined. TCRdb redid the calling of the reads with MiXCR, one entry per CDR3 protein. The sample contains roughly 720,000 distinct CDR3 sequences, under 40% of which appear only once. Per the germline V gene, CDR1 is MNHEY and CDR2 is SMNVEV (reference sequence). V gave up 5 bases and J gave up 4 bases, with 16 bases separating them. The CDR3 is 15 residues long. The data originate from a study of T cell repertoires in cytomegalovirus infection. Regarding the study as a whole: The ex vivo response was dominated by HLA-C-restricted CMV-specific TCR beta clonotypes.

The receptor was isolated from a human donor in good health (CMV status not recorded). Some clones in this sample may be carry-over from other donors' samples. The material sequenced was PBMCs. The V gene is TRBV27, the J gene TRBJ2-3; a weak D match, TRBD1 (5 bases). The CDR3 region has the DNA TGTGCCAGCAGTCTCCCGGTGGGGCAGGCAGATACGCAGTATTTT. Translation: CASSLPVGQADTQYF.